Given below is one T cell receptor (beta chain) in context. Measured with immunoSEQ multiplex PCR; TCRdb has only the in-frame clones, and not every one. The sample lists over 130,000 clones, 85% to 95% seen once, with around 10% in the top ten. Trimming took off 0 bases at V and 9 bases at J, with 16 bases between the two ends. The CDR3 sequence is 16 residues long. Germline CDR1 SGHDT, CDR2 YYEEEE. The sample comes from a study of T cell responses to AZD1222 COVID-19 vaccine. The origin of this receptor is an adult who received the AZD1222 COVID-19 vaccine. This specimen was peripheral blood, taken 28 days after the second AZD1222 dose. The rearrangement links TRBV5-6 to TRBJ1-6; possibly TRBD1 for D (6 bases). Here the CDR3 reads CASSLAGGRGVSPLHF. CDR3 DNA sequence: TGTGCCAGCAGCTTGGCCGGTGGCAGGGGAGTTTCACCCCTCCACTTT.